Each of the 29 T cell receptor beta chains below was sequenced from the same sample in a study of T cells after yellow fever vaccination (dated by TCRdb to the late 2010s). The meaning of the sample's treatment or condition label: live attenuated yellow fever vaccine strain. Library prep was done by 5' RACE. The data were produced on an Illumina NovaSeq 6000. The public reads were reanalyzed by TCRdb: fastp trimming at Q25, MiXCR alignment, in-frame beta chains only. Here each entry gathers all rows of one CDR3 protein and keeps the most common genes and DNA. The sample records 300,000 to 400,000 distinct CDR3 sequences, approximately 13% of which are singletons. The biggest ten clones account for about 3% of the sample. This material consisted of CD4+ T cells sorted from PBMCs, taken 15 days after the yellow fever booster vaccination. These receptor sequences come from a man younger than 35 who received the YFV17D yellow fever vaccine.

This clonotype was seen a handful of times. This chain connects TRBV6-2 or TRBV6-3 to TRBJ1-5; D is undetermined. Germline V gene lookup returns CDR1 MNHEY and CDR2 SVGEGT. The CDR3 contains 13 residues. The V end lost 5 bases, the J end lost 5 bases, and 10 bases lay between the germline ends. The CDR3 DNA reads as TGTGCCAGCAGTCGTCACCGCTATCAGCCCCAGCATTTT. This encodes CASSRHRYQPQHF.

The genes are TRBV10-3 and TRBJ1-1; D not resolved. V dropped 4 bases and J dropped 1 base, with 7 bases sitting between them. Germline V gene sequence: CDR1 ENHRY, CDR2 SYGVKD. The CDR3 runs 13 residues. CDR3 DNA: TGTGCCATCAGTGGGCAGCAGAACACTGAAGCTTTCTTT. It translates to CAISGQQNTEAFF.

This clonotype was recorded a few times. V usage is TRBV5-1 and J usage is TRBJ2-7, with a tentative D call TRBD1 (6 bases). The CDR3 loop spans 13 amino acids. Germline loops: CDR1 SGHRS, CDR2 YFSETQ. V was pared by 0 bases and J by 4 bases, with 8 bases between. The CDR3 spells CASSLETGYEQYF. The CDR3 DNA follows: TGCGCCAGCAGCTTGGAGACAGGTTACGAGCAGTACTTC.

The chain recombines TRBV20-1 with TRBJ1-2, with 8 bases matching TRBD1. This CDR3 spans 15 amino acids. With 1 base clipped from V and 4 bases from J, the junction kept 8 bases outside the gene matches. Per the germline V gene, CDR1 is DFQATT and CDR2 is SNEGSKA (reference sequence). Here the CDR3 DNA reads TGCAGTGCTAGAGTTGACAGGGGCTCTGCCTATGGCTACACCTTC. Amino acid sequence: CSARVDRGSAYGYTF.

V usage is TRBV11-2 and J usage is TRBJ1-4; no clear D gene. V lost 10 bases, J lost 8 bases, and 17 bases lay in between. Germline V gene sequence: CDR1 SGHAT, CDR2 FQNNGV. This CDR3 comprises 13 residues. In DNA form, the CDR3 reads TGTGCCACCGCCCGTGGTCCGGGAGAAAAACTGTTTTTT. It yields the protein CATARGPGEKLFF.

This clonotype was seen ten or more times. The genes are TRBV6-1 and TRBJ2-1; 9 bases match TRBD2. Germline CDR1 is MNHNS and CDR2 is SASEGT. With 5 bases clipped from V and 6 bases from J, the junction kept 8 bases outside the gene matches. The CDR3 spans 15 residues. This CDR3 reads CASSLGGGATNEQFF. CDR3 in DNA: TGTGCCAGCAGTCTCGGCGGGGGGGCTACCAATGAGCAGTTCTTC.

Only a few counts were recorded for this clonotype. The gene calls are TRBV6-1 and TRBJ2-1; D is uncertain. Germline V gives CDR1 MNHNS, CDR2 SASEGT. V lost 6 bases to trimming and J lost 2 bases, with 14 bases between them. The CDR3 loop spans 15 amino acids. This chain's CDR3 is CASSGLIVTYNEQFF. The CDR3 bases are TGTGCCAGCAGCGGGTTGATTGTAACCTACAATGAGCAGTTCTTC.

This chain links TRBV7-2 with TRBJ1-1; D remains unclear. The length of the CDR3 is 15 residues. V lost 2 bases and J lost 3, with 13 bases in between. Germline V gene sequence: CDR1 SGHTA, CDR2 FQGNSA. In DNA, the CDR3 is TGTGCCAGCAGCTTATCGGGCCGAGGAGACACTGAAGCTTTCTTT. Translated: CASSLSGRGDTEAFF.

This clonotype was recorded at least ten times. The rearrangement links TRBV5-6 to TRBJ2-7; D gene uncertain. The V and J ends lost 1 base and 2 bases respectively, with 4 bases between them. CDR1 SGHDT and CDR2 YYEEEE come from the germline V gene. This CDR3 region has 12 residues. The CDR3 DNA follows: TGTGCCAGCAGCTTGTATACCTACGAGCAGTACGTC. This translates into CASSLYTYEQYV.

This clonotype was picked up many times. The rearrangement joins TRBV6-5 to TRBJ1-6, with D unresolved. This CDR3 comprises 12 residues. The ends were cut back, 6 bases at V and 7 bases at J, with 7 bases in the middle. CDR1 and CDR2 from the germline V gene are MNHEY and SVGAGI. CDR3 amino acids: CASSQLNSPLHF. In nucleotides, the CDR3 is TGTGCCAGCAGCCAATTGAATTCACCCCTCCACTTT.

This clonotype was detected many times. The J gene is TRBJ2-7, the V gene TRBV6-6, with 11 bases identical to TRBD1. CDR1 is MNHNY and CDR2 is SVGAGI in the germline V gene (reference sequence). J lost 4 bases, V lost 2 bases, and 4 bases had no gene match. The CDR3 runs 15 residues. The CDR3 sequence is CASSYPGDRGYEQYV. CDR3 nucleotide sequence: TGTGCCAGCAGTTACCCTGGGGACAGGGGGTACGAGCAGTACGTC.

This clonotype was picked up a small number of times. The genes are TRBV5-1 and TRBJ2-7; no reliable D call. The ends were cut back, 1 base at V and 0 bases at J, with 8 bases in the middle. CDR1 is SGHRS and CDR2 is YFSETQ in the germline V gene. The CDR3 is made up of 14 amino acids. The CDR3 spells CASSLQVDSYEQYF. The DNA of the CDR3 is TGCGCCAGCAGCTTGCAGGTAGACTCCTACGAGCAGTACTTC.

This clonotype has more than one count but fewer than ten. This chain links TRBV20-1 with TRBJ1-1; the D is unclear. Germline CDR1 reads DFQATT; CDR2 reads SNEGSKA (reference sequence). This CDR3 is built from 13 residues. With 5 bases removed from V and 2 bases from J, the gap between germline ends came to 12 bases. The CDR3 sequence is CSAPRSGNTEAFF. Written as DNA, the CDR3 is TGCAGTGCTCCAAGGTCGGGAAACACTGAAGCTTTCTTT.

In its sample, this clonotype was seen many times. The rearrangement joins TRBV5-4 to TRBJ1-1; D gene ambiguous. CDR1 is SGHNT, CDR2 YYREEE, per germline (reference sequence). This CDR3 has 15 amino acids. The V gene lost 0 bases and the J gene lost 1 base, with 10 bases spanning the gap. CDR3 sequence (DNA): TGTGCCAGCAGCTTGGAGGTGTGGGAGAACACTGAAGCTTTCTTT. Protein product: CASSLEVWENTEAFF.

This clonotype showed up just a few times. The rearrangement links TRBV7-2 to TRBJ1-5; no clear D. The CDR3 length is 13 residues. Germline CDR1 reads SGHTA; CDR2 reads FQGNSA. The V and J ends lost 1 base and 3 bases respectively, with 4 bases between them. The chain's CDR3 is CASSLVANQPQHF. For the CDR3, the DNA is TGTGCCAGCAGCTTAGTCGCCAATCAGCCCCAGCATTTT.

In its sample, this clonotype was seen a few times. The gene calls are TRBV20-1 and TRBJ1-1; D unclear. This CDR3 contains 10 residues. Per germline, CDR1 DFQATT and CDR2 SNEGSKA (reference sequence). The V end lost 7 bases, the J end lost 6 bases, and 9 bases lay between the germline ends. CDR3 region: CSGTRPEAFF. The CDR3 DNA reads as TGCAGTGGAACGAGGCCTGAAGCTTTCTTT.

The J gene is TRBJ2-1, the V gene TRBV10-3; D may be TRBD2 (5 bases). The germline V gene encodes CDR1 ENHRY and CDR2 SYGVKD. The CDR3 contains 15 residues. With 6 bases removed from V and 7 bases from J, the gap between germline ends came to 19 bases. The CDR3 loop reads CAIRQADRVQNEQFF. CDR3 DNA: TGTGCCATCAGGCAAGCGGACCGCGTTCAGAATGAGCAGTTCTTC.

This clonotype was found many times. This chain joins TRBV12-3 or TRBV12-4 and TRBJ2-7; D is perhaps TRBD2 (6 bases). V was cut by 3 bases and J by 0 bases, with 9 bases left in between. CDR3 size: 14 residues. The DNA for the CDR3 is TGTGCCAGCAGTTTGGGACTGAGCTCCTACGAGCAGTACGTC. It specifies CASSLGLSSYEQYV.

The J gene is TRBJ2-2, the V gene TRBV5-1, with a weak D call TRBD1 (5 bases). Germline V gene lookup returns CDR1 SGHRS and CDR2 YFSETQ. V was clipped by 5 bases and J by 7 bases, with 18 bases between them. The CDR3 totals 15 residues. The CDR3 nucleotides read TGCGCCAGCAGTTTTAGACAGAAGCAGGACGGGGAGCTGTTTTTT. It translates to CASSFRQKQDGELFF.

Ten or more counts support this clonotype. The chain is built from TRBV6-5 and TRBJ1-2; TRBD1 might be the D (5 bases). Germline CDR1 MNHEY, CDR2 SVGAGI. The CDR3 loop spans 13 amino acids. V lost 6 bases to trimming and J lost 8 bases, with 16 bases between them. CDR3 DNA sequence: TGTGCCAGCAGACCGGTCGACAGAGGCGGCTACACCTTC. This translates into CASRPVDRGGYTF.

In this sample, this clonotype turned up a few times. In DNA form, the CDR3 reads TGCGCCAGCAGCCAAGGTTTCCCGGGGAGATCCAGCTCCTACGAGCAGTACTTC. It translates to CASSQGFPGRSSSYEQYF. J is TRBJ2-7 and V is TRBV4-1; TRBD2 is a possible D gene (5 bases). The CDR3 has 18 residues. CDR1 and CDR2 (germline): MGHRA, YSYEKL. V was clipped by 1 base and J by 0 bases, with 19 bases between them.

A remark on this clonotype: Its ends do not fully match the called genes, so a read error is possible. The chain recombines TRBV6-6 with TRBJ1-2; D gene uncertain. Germline loops: CDR1 MNHNY, CDR2 SVGAGI (reference sequence). This CDR3 is 15 amino acids long. The CDR3 DNA follows: TGTGCCTGCAGTTACCCCGGGGAAGGATATGATGGCTACACCTTC. This codes for CACSYPGEGYDGYTF.

This clonotype was seen only a few times. The chain couples TRBV6-6 to TRBJ2-4; unclear D gene. This CDR3 spans 15 amino acids. Germline CDR1 and CDR2: MNHNY and SVGAGI (reference sequence). Trimming took off 0 bases at V and 1 base at J, with 7 bases between the two ends. The CDR3 reads CASSYSQGAKNIQYF. CDR3 coding DNA: TGTGCCAGCAGTTACTCGCAAGGGGCCAAAAACATTCAGTACTTC.

The chain has TRBV20-1 and TRBJ2-7; 8 nucleotides line up with TRBD2. The germline gives CDR1 DFQATT, CDR2 SNEGSKA (reference sequence). The CDR3 has 17 amino acids. Trimming at V came to 3 bases and at J to 3 bases, leaving 16 bases not matched to a gene. This chain's CDR3 is CSARWLAGLGGGYEQYF. The CDR3 DNA reads as TGCAGTGCTAGGTGGCTAGCGGGTTTGGGAGGGGGCTACGAGCAGTACTTC.

This clonotype was seen only a few times. The V call is TRBV5-1, the J call TRBJ1-1; D is uncertain. In germline, CDR1 is SGHRS, CDR2 YFSETQ. V was shortened by 0 bases and J by 1 base, with 10 bases between the two germline ends. The CDR3 contains 15 residues. This CDR3 reads CASSLEGRRNTEAFF. DNA for the CDR3: TGCGCCAGCAGCTTGGAGGGCAGGAGGAACACTGAAGCTTTCTTT.

This clonotype was counted between two and nine times. This chain joins TRBV20-1 and TRBJ2-3; TRBD2 is a possible D gene (6 bases). CDR3 length: 12 residues. The germline V gene has CDR1 DFQATT and CDR2 SNEGSKA (reference sequence). In DNA, the CDR3 is TGCAGGGCGGGACTTTTAAGGGATACGCAGTATTTT. Its protein is CRAGLLRDTQYF.

The chain links TRBV3-1 to TRBJ2-1, with D possibly matching TRBD2 (6 bases). Trimming shortened V by 4 bases and J by 4 bases, and 14 bases separated the two germline ends. This CDR3 is 15 amino acids long. The V gene's germline CDR1 is LGHDT and CDR2 YNNKEL (reference sequence). The CDR3 region is CASSPGWAGYNEQFF. The CDR3 nucleotides are TGTGCCAGCAGCCCAGGATGGGCGGGGTACAATGAGCAGTTCTTC.

The chain joins TRBV4-1 to TRBJ1-6; D remains unclear. The germline CDR1 and CDR2 sequences are MGHRA and YSYEKL. V lost 4 bases to trimming and J lost 8 bases, with 12 bases between them. This CDR3 is 14 amino acids long. The DNA for the CDR3 is TGCGCCAGCAGCCGAGAAGACGGGTATTCACCCCTCCACTTT. This codes for CASSREDGYSPLHF.

The chain recombines TRBV7-9 with TRBJ2-1, with 8 bases that match TRBD1. This CDR3 region has 14 residues. The V segment lost 5 bases and the J segment 9 bases; nucleotides outside the gene matches: 9. Germline V CDR1 and CDR2: SEHNR, FQNEAQ (reference sequence). The CDR3 region is CASSPWTGTGEQFF. For the CDR3, the DNA is TGTGCCAGCAGCCCTTGGACAGGGACGGGTGAGCAGTTCTTC.